A selection of T cell receptor beta chains follows, all from one sample in a study of T cell repertoires in cytomegalovirus infection. Each CDR3 protein is one row after TCRdb ran MiXCR on the reads. The repertoire holds more than 400,000 distinct CDR3 sequences, with less than 30% as singletons. The sample taken for sequencing was PBMCs. These receptors originate from a human donor in good health (CMV status not recorded). Some clones in this sample may be carry-over from other donors' samples. Both conserved end residues are part of each CDR3. D genes are given only for firm matches. Not every row has a clone size; where given, it reads once, few, many or a size class.

d_call clone_size j_call v_call cdr3_aa cdr3_nt
TRBD2 many TRBJ2-7 TRBV7-8 CASSRVAGSSYEQYF TGTGCCAGCAGCCGAGTAGCGGGCAGCTCCTACGAGCAGTACTTC
TRBD2 few TRBJ2-3 TRBV7-8 CASSQIASGSYADTQYF TGTGCCAGCAGCCAGATTGCTAGCGGGAGTTATGCAGATACGCAGTATTTT
TRBD1 NA TRBJ2-3 TRBV28 CASSGQADTQYF TGTGCCAGCAGTGGACAGGCCGATACGCAGTATTTT
TRBD2 few TRBJ2-1 TRBV7-9 CASSLAAGRAPGRDEQFF TGTGCCAGCAGCTTAGCCGCGGGACGCGCCCCGGGGAGGGATGAGCAGTTCTTC
TRBD1 NA TRBJ1-3 TRBV5-5 CASSEGTVSGNTIYF TGTGCCAGCAGCGAGGGGACAGTCTCTGGAAACACCATATATTTT
TRBD2 NA TRBJ2-1 TRBV19 CASSPRAGAGNEQFF TGTGCCAGTAGTCCCCGAGCGGGAGCGGGTAATGAGCAGTTCTTC
NA many TRBJ2-3 TRBV7-2 CASSSSPVGGTDTQYF TGTGCCAGCAGCTCAAGCCCCGTGGGAGGAACAGATACGCAGTATTTT
NA NA TRBJ2-3 TRBV18 CASSPFAGTILGADTQYF TGTGCCAGCTCACCCTTCGCCGGGACCATCCTAGGCGCAGATACGCAGTATTTT
TRBD2 NA TRBJ2-2 TRBV6-5 CASSYEGGPTGELFF TGTGCCAGCAGTTACGAGGGAGGGCCTACCGGGGAGCTGTTTTTT
NA few TRBJ2-7 TRBV6-5 CASSYGAQVHRSEQYF TGTGCCAGCAGTTACGGTGCGCAAGTCCATCGATCCGAGCAGTACTTC
TRBD1 NA TRBJ2-1 TRBV7-9 CASSSSWTGHNEQFF TGTGCCAGCAGCTCCTCTTGGACAGGGCACAATGAGCAGTTCTTC
TRBD2 NA TRBJ2-2 TRBV2 CASRILSGRNTGELFF TGTGCCAGCAGAATTCTAAGCGGGAGAAACACCGGGGAGCTGTTTTTT
TRBD2 many TRBJ2-1 TRBV5-4 CASSPSGNAYNEQFF TGTGCCAGCAGCCCAAGCGGGAACGCCTACAATGAGCAGTTCTTC
NA NA TRBJ2-5 TRBV10-1 CASSEGLTQTQYF TGCGCCAGCAGTGAGGGGCTGACCCAGACCCAGTACTTC
NA many TRBJ1-5 TRBV7-2 CASSPRVGNQPQHF TGTGCCAGCAGCCCCAGGGTTGGCAATCAGCCCCAGCATTTT
NA many TRBJ1-4 TRBV7-6 CASSLTEVNEKLFF TGTGCCAGCAGCTTGACGGAAGTCAATGAAAAACTGTTTTTT
NA NA TRBJ2-1 TRBV11-2 CASSHFPNEQFF TGTGCCAGCAGCCATTTCCCGAATGAGCAGTTCTTC
NA NA TRBJ1-2 TRBV11-2 CASSLGVRYGYTF TGTGCCAGCAGCTTGGGGGTACGCTATGGCTACACCTTC
TRBD1 NA TRBJ2-7 TRBV2 CASSDQGASYEQYF TGTGCCAGCAGTGACCAGGGGGCTAGCTACGAGCAGTACTTC
NA NA TRBJ1-1 TRBV4-1 CASSDPGKNTEAFF TGCGCCAGCAGCGACCCAGGGAAGAACACTGAAGCTTTCTTT
NA few TRBJ1-3 TRBV6-5 CASSYGRSAGNTIYF TGTGCCAGCAGTTACGGGAGGTCAGCTGGAAACACCATATATTTT
NA NA TRBJ2-1 TRBV30 CAYRTGNEQFF TGTGCCTACCGAACTGGCAATGAGCAGTTCTTC
NA NA TRBJ1-2 TRBV2 CASSEGVYGYTF TGTGCCAGCAGTGAAGGAGTCTATGGCTACACCTTC